This T cell receptor (beta chain) was captured by sequencing in a study of blood T cells in healthy people across ages. General study findings and limits: Estimated diversity that came from one million T cells was considered an underestimate.

Per germline, CDR1 MGHRA and CDR2 YSYEKL. The CDR3 consists of 14 residues. Unmatched junction bases numbered 3, after V lost 2 bases and J lost 4 bases. Through a sample-barcoded 5' primer and a J-beta primer mix, a second PCR was run for roughly 6 to 12 cycles. Each CDR3 protein is one row after TCRdb ran MiXCR on the 5' RACE reads. Of 750,000 to 950,000 distinct CDR3 sequences detected, under 35% appear once; the ten largest clones hold more than 8.5%. There are many counts of this clonotype. Its antigen is unidentified. These data were also filed under a second study, of T cells of mothers and their children. That paper notes: Related mother and child pairs showed slightly greater overlap (not significant) than unrelated pairs did.

This TCR came from a woman in her thirties or forties in good health. The sequencing sample was made of blood. This sequence joins TRBV4-1 and TRBJ2-7, with 9 bases fitting TRBD1. CDR3 amino acids: CASSQQQGAYEQYF. The CDR3, as DNA: TGCGCCAGCAGCCAACAACAGGGGGCTTACGAGCAGTACTTC.